What follows are 10 T cell receptor beta chains derived from one specimen sequenced in a study of T cells in Graves' hyperthyroidism and ophthalmopathy. From RNA transcripts, TCR beta CDR3 regions were amplified. First-round RT-PCR with HTBI primers amplified the TCR CDR3 region. TCRdb analysed the multiplex PCR reads with MiXCR anew, one entry per CDR3 protein. The table shows about 640,000 distinct CDR3 sequences, with more than 20% occurring only once. Sequencing was done on a sample of blood. Source of these receptors: a man aged 25 to 40 with Graves' ophthalmopathy.

J is TRBJ1-5 and V is TRBV6-1; D is uncertain. Germline lookup yields CDR1 MNHNS and CDR2 SASEGT. The CDR3 runs 15 residues. V was shortened by 1 base and J by 3 bases, with 10 bases between the two germline ends. Here the CDR3 reads CASSEGRWYNQPQHF. CDR3 DNA sequence: TGTGCCAGCAGTGAAGGGAGGTGGTACAATCAGCCCCAGCATTTT.

The chain uses TRBV30 and TRBJ2-7; no definite D call. There are 12 residues in the CDR3. CDR1 and CDR2 from the germline V gene are GTSNPN and SVGIG (reference sequence). The V and J ends lost 3 bases and 6 bases respectively, with 12 bases between them. The CDR3 bases are TGTGCCTGGAGCCGAGTGGGCGGCGAGCAGTACTTC. Its protein is CAWSRVGGEQYF.

The rearrangement joins TRBV19 to TRBJ2-6; 9 bases map to TRBD2. This CDR3 region has 20 residues. Germline CDR1 LNHDA, CDR2 SQIVND (reference sequence). The V and J ends lost 3 bases and 4 bases, in that order; junction bases with no gene match: 16. CDR3 region: CASSIRSGSSGTAGANVLTF. The CDR3 DNA sequence: TGTGCCAGTAGTATCCGGAGCGGGTCTAGCGGGACAGCCGGGGCCAACGTCCTGACTTTC.

This clonotype was detected ten times or more. The chain carries TRBV6-1 and TRBJ2-3; either TRBD1 or TRBD2 may fit D (5 bases each). This CDR3 is 15 amino acids long. The V end was cut by 4 bases, the J end by 2 bases, with 13 bases between. Germline V gene lookup returns CDR1 MNHNS and CDR2 SASEGT. In DNA form, the CDR3 reads TGTGCCAGCAGTGGCCGGGACGGCCCCACAGATACGCAGTATTTT. This translates into CASSGRDGPTDTQYF.

As concerns this clonotype: The junction does not match germline at one end; this may be a read error. The chain employs TRBV7-9 and TRBJ2-7; 13 bases line up with TRBD2. CDR3 length: 16 amino acids. Germline lookup yields CDR1 SEHNR and CDR2 FQNEAQ (reference sequence). The CDR3 nucleotides read TGTGCCAGCAGATTAGTGGGGACTAGCGGGACCTACGAGCAGTACTTC. It translates to CASRLVGTSGTYEQYF.

This chain connects TRBV29-1 to TRBJ2-5, with 11 positions matching TRBD1. The CDR3 runs to 14 residues. J gave up 4 bases and V 5 bases, and 6 bases lay outside the gene matches. Looked up from germline, CDR1 is SQVTM and CDR2 is ANQGSEA. For the CDR3, the DNA is TGCAGCGTTCGCAGGGGACAGGGGGGAGAGACCCAGTACTTC. Protein: CSVRRGQGGETQYF.

This clonotype was seen many times. The gene calls are TRBV20-1 and TRBJ2-5; tentative D call: TRBD1 (6 bases). Trimming took 5 bases from V and 0 from J, leaving 16 bases between them. The CDR3 loop spans 15 amino acids. Looked up from germline, CDR1 is DFQATT and CDR2 is SNEGSKA (reference sequence). As DNA, the CDR3 is TGCAGTGCTGACAGGAGTGCGACGTACCAAGAGACCCAGTACTTC. Amino acid sequence: CSADRSATYQETQYF.

The chain links TRBV10-3 to TRBJ2-7; D gene ambiguous. The CDR3 length is 14 residues. Germline V gives CDR1 ENHRY, CDR2 SYGVKD. V lost 2 bases and J lost 4, with 12 bases in between. CDR3 protein: CAISERSLDYEQYF. The CDR3 DNA reads as TGTGCCATCAGTGAGCGGTCCCTTGATTACGAGCAGTACTTC.

This clonotype was detected many times. This chain links TRBV2 with TRBJ2-3; TRBD1 aligns across 7 bases. The V segment lost 6 bases and the J segment 2 bases; nucleotides outside the gene matches: 8. This CDR3 region has 15 residues. Germline V lookup: CDR1 SNHLY, CDR2 FYNNEI. The CDR3 loop reads CASSRGQYSTDTQYF. The DNA of the CDR3 is TGTGCCAGCAGCCGGGGACAGTACTCCACAGATACGCAGTATTTT.

Regarding this clonotype: A much larger clonotype is one base distant, so this may be a read error. J is TRBJ1-1 and V is TRBV6-2 or TRBV6-3, with 7 nucleotides matching TRBD1. CDR3 size: 14 residues. Germline CDR1 MNHEY, CDR2 SVGEGT. CDR3 sequence reads: CASSYDRANTESFF. In DNA form, the CDR3 reads TGTGCCAGCAGTTACGACAGGGCGAACACTGAATCTTTCTTT.